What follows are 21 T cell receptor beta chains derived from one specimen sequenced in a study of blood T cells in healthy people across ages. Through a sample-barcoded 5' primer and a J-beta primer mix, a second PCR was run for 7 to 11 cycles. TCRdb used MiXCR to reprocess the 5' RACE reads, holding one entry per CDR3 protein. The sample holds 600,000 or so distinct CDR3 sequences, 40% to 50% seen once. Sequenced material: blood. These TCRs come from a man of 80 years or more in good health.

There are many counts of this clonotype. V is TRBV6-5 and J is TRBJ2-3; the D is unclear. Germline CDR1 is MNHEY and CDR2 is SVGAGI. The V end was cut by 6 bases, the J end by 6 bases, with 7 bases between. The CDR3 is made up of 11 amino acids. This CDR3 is CASRSVDTQYF. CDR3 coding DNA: TGTGCCAGCAGAAGCGTGGATACGCAGTATTTT.

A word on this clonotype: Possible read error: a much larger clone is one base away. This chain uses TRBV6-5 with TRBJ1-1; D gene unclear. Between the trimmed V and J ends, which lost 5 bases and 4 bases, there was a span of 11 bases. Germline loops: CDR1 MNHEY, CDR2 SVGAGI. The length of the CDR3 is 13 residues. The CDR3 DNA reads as TGTGCCAGCAGTGACGGAGCCCTCACTGAAGCTTTCTTT. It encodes CASSDGALTEAFF.

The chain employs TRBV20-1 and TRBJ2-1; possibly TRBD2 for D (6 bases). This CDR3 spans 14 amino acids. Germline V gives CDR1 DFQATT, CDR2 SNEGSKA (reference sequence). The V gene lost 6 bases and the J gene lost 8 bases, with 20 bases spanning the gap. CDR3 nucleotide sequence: TGCAGTGCCTCCGGGACCCGGGGGAGCTATGAGCAGTTCTTC. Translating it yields CSASGTRGSYEQFF.

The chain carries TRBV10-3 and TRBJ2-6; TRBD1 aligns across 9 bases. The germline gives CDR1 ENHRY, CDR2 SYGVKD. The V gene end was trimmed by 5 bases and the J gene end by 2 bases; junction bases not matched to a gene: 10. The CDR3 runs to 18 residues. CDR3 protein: CAISTPGTGIPGANVLTF. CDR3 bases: TGTGCCATCAGTACACCCGGGACAGGGATTCCTGGGGCCAACGTCCTGACTTTC.

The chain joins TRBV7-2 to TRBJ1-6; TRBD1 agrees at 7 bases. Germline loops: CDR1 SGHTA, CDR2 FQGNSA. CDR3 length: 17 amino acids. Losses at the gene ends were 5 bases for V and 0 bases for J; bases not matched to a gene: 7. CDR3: CASSARQGASYNSPLHF. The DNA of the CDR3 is TGTGCCAGCAGCGCGAGACAGGGAGCCTCCTATAATTCACCCCTCCACTTT. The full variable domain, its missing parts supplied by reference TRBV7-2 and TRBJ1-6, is GAGVSQSPSNKVTEKGKDVELRCDPISGHTALYWYRQSLGQGLEFLIYFQGNSAPDKSGLPSDRFSAERTGGSVSTLTIQRTQQEDSAVYLCASSARQGASYNSPLHFGNGTRLTVT.

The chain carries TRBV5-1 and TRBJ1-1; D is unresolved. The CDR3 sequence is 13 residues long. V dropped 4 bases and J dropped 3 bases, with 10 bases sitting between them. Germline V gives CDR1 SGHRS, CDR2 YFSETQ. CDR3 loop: CASSVQEDTEAFF. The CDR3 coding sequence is TGCGCCAGCAGCGTCCAGGAGGACACTGAAGCTTTCTTT.

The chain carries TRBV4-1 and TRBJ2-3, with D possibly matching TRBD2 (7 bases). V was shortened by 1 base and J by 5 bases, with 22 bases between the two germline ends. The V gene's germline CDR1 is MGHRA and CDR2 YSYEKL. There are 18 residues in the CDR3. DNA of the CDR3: TGCGCCAGCAGCCAAGCCCCCTCTGGGGGGGGCCGTGGAGATACGCAGTATTTT. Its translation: CASSQAPSGGGRGDTQYF.

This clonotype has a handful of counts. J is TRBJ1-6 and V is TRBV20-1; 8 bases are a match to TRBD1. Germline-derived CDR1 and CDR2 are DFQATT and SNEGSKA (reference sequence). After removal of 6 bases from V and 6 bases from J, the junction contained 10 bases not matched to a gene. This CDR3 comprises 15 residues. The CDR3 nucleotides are TGCAGTGCGCCACAGGGGGTTTTGAGTAATTCACCCCTCCACTTT. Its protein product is CSAPQGVLSNSPLHF.

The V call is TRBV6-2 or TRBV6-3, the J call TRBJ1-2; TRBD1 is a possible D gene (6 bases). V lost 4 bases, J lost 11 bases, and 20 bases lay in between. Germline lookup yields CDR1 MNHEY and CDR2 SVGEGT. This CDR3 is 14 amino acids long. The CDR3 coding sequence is TGTGCCAGCAGTTTCGTGGACAGCTCAAAGTCTTACACCTTC. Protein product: CASSFVDSSKSYTF.

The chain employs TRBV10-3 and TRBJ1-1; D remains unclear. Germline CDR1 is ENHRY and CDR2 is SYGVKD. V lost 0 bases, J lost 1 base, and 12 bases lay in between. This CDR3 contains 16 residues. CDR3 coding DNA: TGTGCCATCAGTGAGTCAATCGGGCCGGGGAACACTGAAGCTTTCTTT. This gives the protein CAISESIGPGNTEAFF.

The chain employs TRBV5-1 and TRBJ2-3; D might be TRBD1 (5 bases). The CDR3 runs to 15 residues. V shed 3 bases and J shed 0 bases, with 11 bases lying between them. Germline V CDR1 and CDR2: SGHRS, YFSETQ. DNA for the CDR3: TGCGCCAGCAGCTCGGGCAGACAGAGCACAGATACGCAGTATTTT. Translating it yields CASSSGRQSTDTQYF.

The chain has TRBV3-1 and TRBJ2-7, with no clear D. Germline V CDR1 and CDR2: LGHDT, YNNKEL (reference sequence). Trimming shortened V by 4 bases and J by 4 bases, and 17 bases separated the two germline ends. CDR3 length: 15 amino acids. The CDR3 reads CASSLTVRGSYEQYF. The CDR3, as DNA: TGTGCCAGCAGCCTCACCGTACGCGGAAGTTACGAGCAGTACTTC.

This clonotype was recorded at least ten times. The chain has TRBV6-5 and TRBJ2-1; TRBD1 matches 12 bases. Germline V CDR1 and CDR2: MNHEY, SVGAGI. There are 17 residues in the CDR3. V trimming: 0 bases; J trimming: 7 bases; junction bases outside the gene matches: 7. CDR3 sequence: CASSYSLGTGGLNEQFF. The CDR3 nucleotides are TGTGCCAGCAGTTACTCGCTAGGGACAGGGGGCTTGAATGAGCAGTTCTTC.

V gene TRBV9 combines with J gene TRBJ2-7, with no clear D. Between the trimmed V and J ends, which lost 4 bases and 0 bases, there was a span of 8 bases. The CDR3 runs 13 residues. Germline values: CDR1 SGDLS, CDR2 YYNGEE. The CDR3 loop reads CASSSDVSYEQYF. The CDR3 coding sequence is TGTGCCAGCAGCTCGGACGTCTCCTACGAGCAGTACTTC.

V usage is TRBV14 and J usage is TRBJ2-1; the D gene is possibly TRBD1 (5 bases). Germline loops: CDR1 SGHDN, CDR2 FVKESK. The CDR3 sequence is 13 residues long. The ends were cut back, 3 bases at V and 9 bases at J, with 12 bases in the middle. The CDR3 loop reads CASSHDSASEQFF. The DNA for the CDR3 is TGTGCCAGCAGCCACGACAGCGCCAGTGAGCAGTTCTTC.

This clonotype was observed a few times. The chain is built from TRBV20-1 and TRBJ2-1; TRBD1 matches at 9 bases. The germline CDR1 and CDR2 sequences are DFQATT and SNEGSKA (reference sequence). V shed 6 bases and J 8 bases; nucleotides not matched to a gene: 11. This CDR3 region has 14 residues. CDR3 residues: CSALPGQGIYEQFF. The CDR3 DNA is TGCAGTGCGTTACCGGGACAGGGCATCTATGAGCAGTTCTTC.

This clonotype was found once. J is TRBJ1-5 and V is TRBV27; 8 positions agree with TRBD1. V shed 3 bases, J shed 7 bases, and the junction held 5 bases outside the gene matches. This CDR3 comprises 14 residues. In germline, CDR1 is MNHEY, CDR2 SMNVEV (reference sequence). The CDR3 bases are TGTGCCAGCAGTTTGCGGACAGGGACACAGCCCCAGCATTTT. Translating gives CASSLRTGTQPQHF.

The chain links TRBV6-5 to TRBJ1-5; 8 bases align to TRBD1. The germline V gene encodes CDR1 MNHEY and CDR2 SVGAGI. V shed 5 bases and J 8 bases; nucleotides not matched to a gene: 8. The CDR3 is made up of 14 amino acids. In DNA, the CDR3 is TGTGCCAGCAGTAAAGGACAGGGAATCAAGCCCCAGCATTTT. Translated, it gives CASSKGQGIKPQHF.

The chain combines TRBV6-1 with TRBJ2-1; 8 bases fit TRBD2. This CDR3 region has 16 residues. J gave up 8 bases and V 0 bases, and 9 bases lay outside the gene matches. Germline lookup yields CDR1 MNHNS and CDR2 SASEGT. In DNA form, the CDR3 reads TGTGCCAGCAGTGAAGCTCGTACGGGAGGGCGGGATGAGCAGTTCTTC. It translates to CASSEARTGGRDEQFF.

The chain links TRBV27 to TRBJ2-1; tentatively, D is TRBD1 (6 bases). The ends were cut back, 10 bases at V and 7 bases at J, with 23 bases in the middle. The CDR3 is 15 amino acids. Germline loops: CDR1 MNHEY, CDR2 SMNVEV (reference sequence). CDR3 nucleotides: TGTGCCACCGAAAGGCTGGGGGCCCCCGGGAATGAGCAGTTCTTC. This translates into CATERLGAPGNEQFF.

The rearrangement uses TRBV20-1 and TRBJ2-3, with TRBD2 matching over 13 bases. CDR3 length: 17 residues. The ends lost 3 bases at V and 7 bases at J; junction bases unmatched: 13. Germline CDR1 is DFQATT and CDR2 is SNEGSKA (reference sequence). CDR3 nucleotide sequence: TGCAGTGCTAGGCCCTCGGGACTAGCGGGGCTGGCAAATACGCAGTATTTT. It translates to CSARPSGLAGLANTQYF.